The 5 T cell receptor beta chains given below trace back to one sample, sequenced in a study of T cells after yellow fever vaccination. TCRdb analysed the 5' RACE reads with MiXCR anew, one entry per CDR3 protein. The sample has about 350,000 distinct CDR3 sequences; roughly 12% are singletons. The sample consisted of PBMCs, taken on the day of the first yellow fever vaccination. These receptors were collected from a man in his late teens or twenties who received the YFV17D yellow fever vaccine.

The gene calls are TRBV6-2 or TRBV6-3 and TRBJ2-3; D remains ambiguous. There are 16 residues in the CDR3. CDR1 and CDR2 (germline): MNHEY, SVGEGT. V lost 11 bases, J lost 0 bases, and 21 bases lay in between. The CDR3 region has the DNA TGTGCCCGAAACGGAAGGGCGAAGAATAGCACAGATACGCAGTATTTT. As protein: CARNGRAKNSTDTQYF.

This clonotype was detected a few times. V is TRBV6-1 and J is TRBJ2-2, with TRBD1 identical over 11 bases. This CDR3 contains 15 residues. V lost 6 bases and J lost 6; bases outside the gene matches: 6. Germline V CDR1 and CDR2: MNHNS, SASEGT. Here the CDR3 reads CASRTPGQGAGELFF. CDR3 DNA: TGTGCCAGCAGAACCCCGGGACAGGGGGCCGGGGAGCTGTTTTTT.

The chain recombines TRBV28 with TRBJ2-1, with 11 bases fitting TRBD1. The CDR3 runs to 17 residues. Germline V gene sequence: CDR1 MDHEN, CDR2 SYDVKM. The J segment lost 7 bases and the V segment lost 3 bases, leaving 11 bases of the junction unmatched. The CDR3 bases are TGTGCCAGCAGTTTCGGGTCGGACAGGGGGCGGTGGAATGAGCAGTTCTTC. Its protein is CASSFGSDRGRWNEQFF.

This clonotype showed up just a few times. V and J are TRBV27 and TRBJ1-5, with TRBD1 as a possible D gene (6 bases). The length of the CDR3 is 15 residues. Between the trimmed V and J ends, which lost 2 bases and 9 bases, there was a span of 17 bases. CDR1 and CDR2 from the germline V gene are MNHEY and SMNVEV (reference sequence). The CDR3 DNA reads TGTGCCAGCAGTTTAAGGGAGGGGGGGGATGTGCCCCAGCATTTT. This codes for CASSLREGGDVPQHF.

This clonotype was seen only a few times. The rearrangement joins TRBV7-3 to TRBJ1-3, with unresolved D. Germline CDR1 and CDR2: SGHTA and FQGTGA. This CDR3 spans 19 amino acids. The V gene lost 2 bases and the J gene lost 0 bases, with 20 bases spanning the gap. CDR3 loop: CASSLAPSPSGRSGNTIYF. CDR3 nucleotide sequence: TGTGCCAGCAGCTTAGCTCCGAGTCCCAGTGGCCGCTCTGGAAACACCATATATTTT.